A single sample gave rise to the 18 T cell receptor beta chains below, sequenced in a study of blood T cells in healthy people across ages. A second PCR, run for roughly 7 to 11 cycles, used a sample-barcoded 5' primer plus a J-beta primer mix. TCRdb re-derived calls from the 5' RACE reads in MiXCR, one entry per CDR3 protein. The sample shows 1 million to 1.2 million distinct CDR3 sequences, approximately 38% of them seen only once. Material for sequencing was blood. The receptor set was obtained from a man aged 18 to 35 in good health.

About this clonotype: No conserved phenylalanine or tryptophan is present at the end of the CDR3, so a read error is the likely explanation. The rearrangement links TRBV6-2 or TRBV6-3 to TRBJ2-3; D not resolved. V was cut by 5 bases and J by 0 bases, with 15 bases left in between. Per the germline V gene, CDR1 is MNHEY and CDR2 is SVGEGT. The CDR3 has 16 residues. In nucleotides, the CDR3 is TGTGCCAGCAGTAATGACCGAATTGTTAGCACAGATACGCAGTATGTT. Translated, it gives CASSNDRIVSTDTQYV.

This clonotype was detected only once. A much more abundant neighbour one base away suggests this may be a read error. The rearrangement joins TRBV12-3 or TRBV12-4 to TRBJ2-1, with 8 bases aligning to TRBD2. The CDR3 has 15 residues. Germline trimming cut 8 bases from V and 7 bases from J; bases unmatched to any gene: 13. The CDR3 bases are TGTGCCAGCGGTATGGGACTAGTCTTAAAAAATGAGCAGTTCTTC. Its translation is CASGMGLVLKNEQFF.

This clonotype was counted a few times. CDR3 sequence reads: CASSAQRGSDTQYF. CDR3 DNA: TGTGCCAGCAGCGCCCAGCGGGGCTCAGATACGCAGTATTTT. This chain joins TRBV2 and TRBJ2-3; 7 bases are a match to TRBD2. Germline V CDR1 and CDR2: SNHLY, FYNNEI. J gave up 4 bases and V 6 bases, and 7 bases lay outside the gene matches. The CDR3 covers 14 residues.

This clonotype was detected a few times. The chain recombines TRBV6-2 or TRBV6-3 with TRBJ1-5; D gene uncertain. V was cut by 0 bases and J by 0 bases, with 12 bases left in between. The CDR3 covers 17 residues. CDR1 is MNHEY and CDR2 is SVGEGT in the germline V gene. The CDR3 spells CASSYSTPDYSNQPQHF. CDR3 coding DNA: TGTGCCAGCAGTTACTCGACTCCTGATTATAGCAATCAGCCCCAGCATTTT.

The CDR3 coding sequence is TGCAGTGCTAGCCATCCCCGTGGGGACATGAACACTGAAGCTTTCTTT. Its protein is CSASHPRGDMNTEAFF. The chain carries TRBV20-1 and TRBJ1-1, with D perhaps matching TRBD1 (6 bases). The CDR3 length is 16 residues. Germline lookup yields CDR1 DFQATT and CDR2 SNEGSKA (reference sequence). Trimming shortened V by 3 bases and J by 0 bases, and 17 bases separated the two germline ends.

This clonotype was seen only a few times. V is TRBV28 and J is TRBJ1-2, with a tentative D call TRBD1 (5 bases). The CDR3 is 14 amino acids. CDR1 and CDR2 (germline): MDHEN, SYDVKM. V shed 6 bases and J shed 3 bases, with 14 bases lying between them. The CDR3 nucleotides read TGTGCCAGCAGCTCCCCGGACACCTACTATGGCTACACCTTC. Its protein product is CASSSPDTYYGYTF.

For the CDR3, the DNA is TGTGCCAGCAGCCGAGGGGCGGGGGGGCCTTATCAGACCCAGTACTTC. Translation gives CASSRGAGGPYQTQYF. The V and J genes are TRBV7-2 and TRBJ2-5; 9 positions match TRBD2. The ends lost 5 bases at V and 6 bases at J; junction bases unmatched: 13. CDR1 and CDR2 (germline): SGHTA, FQGNSA. The CDR3 is made up of 16 amino acids.

The chain uses TRBV20-1 and TRBJ1-6; D possibly corresponds to TRBD1 (6 bases). This CDR3 contains 15 residues. V was trimmed by 0 bases and J by 8 bases, leaving 14 bases between them. CDR1 is DFQATT, CDR2 SNEGSKA, per germline (reference sequence). The CDR3 spells CSARDASGVDSPLHF. CDR3 in DNA: TGCAGTGCTAGAGATGCATCAGGGGTGGATTCACCCCTCCACTTT.

This clonotype was detected only a few times. The chain is built from TRBV24-1 and TRBJ2-1; D uncertain. CDR3 length: 13 amino acids. Trimming pared 1 base from V and 9 bases from J, leaving 9 bases between. Germline values: CDR1 KGHDR, CDR2 SFDVKD. CDR3 DNA sequence: TGTGCCACCAGTGATTTAGGGTTTGGTGAGCAGTTCTTC. It codes for CATSDLGFGEQFF.

This chain joins TRBV4-3 and TRBJ1-6; D gene uncertain. Per germline, CDR1 LGHNA and CDR2 YSLEER. The V end lost 0 bases, the J end lost 10 bases, and 10 bases lay between the germline ends. The CDR3 spans 14 residues. Here the CDR3 DNA reads TGCGCCAGCAGCCAAGATCTGAAGAGCTCACCCCTCCACTTT. It is translated as CASSQDLKSSPLHF.

This chain links TRBV12-3 or TRBV12-4 with TRBJ2-5; 14 bases are shared with TRBD2. The CDR3 is made up of 18 amino acids. Trimming cost V 3 bases and J 0 bases; bases outside gene matches: 6. This chain's CDR3 is CASSLGLAGVKYQETQYF. The CDR3 DNA reads TGTGCCAGCAGTTTGGGACTAGCGGGGGTGAAGTACCAAGAGACCCAGTACTTC.

V usage is TRBV2 and J usage is TRBJ1-5; TRBD1 might be the D (5 bases). Trimming removed 2 bases at V and 5 bases at J, with 13 bases between. This CDR3 spans 15 amino acids. CDR1 is SNHLY, CDR2 FYNNEI, per germline. In DNA form, the CDR3 reads TGTGCCAGCAGTGAAAGCCGGGGCTTCGATCAGCCCCAGCATTTT. Its translation: CASSESRGFDQPQHF.

The rearrangement links TRBV6-5 to TRBJ2-5, with a weak D call TRBD2 (5 bases). The CDR3 contains 17 residues. The germline V gene encodes CDR1 MNHEY and CDR2 SVGAGI. Trimming left V 4 bases short and J 11 bases short, with 29 bases between. CDR3 nucleotide sequence: TGTGCCAGCAGTTCCGGCGGACCGCCTAGCTCCTACAATGAGCAGTACTTC. It encodes CASSSGGPPSSYNEQYF.

The chain is built from TRBV12-3 or TRBV12-4 and TRBJ2-1; either TRBD1 or TRBD2 may supply D (5 bases each). The end of the DNA is better explained by TRBJ2-7, so the J call may be wrong. The CDR3 has 14 amino acids. The CDR3 spells CANTWGGRDNEQYF. DNA of the CDR3: TGTGCCAACACCTGGGGCGGGCGAGACAATGAGCAGTACTTC.

The rearrangement links TRBV4-1 to TRBJ1-1; D uncertain. The CDR3 runs 14 residues. Between the trimmed V and J ends, which lost 0 bases and 2 bases, there was a span of 7 bases. Germline CDR1 reads MGHRA; CDR2 reads YSYEKL. CDR3 protein: CASSQDKGNTEAFF. CDR3 in DNA: TGCGCCAGCAGCCAAGATAAGGGAAACACTGAAGCTTTCTTT.

This clonotype was observed a few times. The rearrangement links TRBV27 to TRBJ2-3; D unresolved. The V gene lost 6 bases and the J gene lost 3 bases, with 19 bases spanning the gap. This CDR3 has 16 residues. Looked up from germline, CDR1 is MNHEY and CDR2 is SMNVEV (reference sequence). CDR3 residues: CASSPATDLTTDTQYF. The CDR3 DNA follows: TGTGCCAGCAGCCCCGCTACAGACCTAACGACAGATACGCAGTATTTT.

This clonotype was seen a single time. This chain connects TRBV3-1 to TRBJ2-5, with 7 bases aligning to TRBD1. The trim removed 4 bases at V and 4 bases at J, leaving 6 bases unmatched. The length of the CDR3 is 14 residues. Germline V gene sequence: CDR1 LGHDT, CDR2 YNNKEL (reference sequence). The CDR3 sequence: CASSRPTGTETQYF. DNA of the CDR3: TGTGCCAGCAGCCGCCCGACAGGGACAGAGACCCAGTACTTC.

This sequence joins TRBV6-2 or TRBV6-3 and TRBJ2-1; D assignment may be TRBD1 or TRBD2 (5 bases each). CDR1 and CDR2 (germline): MNHEY, SVGEGT. V lost 5 bases and J lost 9, with 17 bases in between. There are 14 residues in the CDR3. CDR3 in amino acids: CASSEGILTAEQFF. The CDR3 nucleotides read TGTGCCAGCAGTGAGGGGATTCTCACCGCTGAGCAGTTCTTC.